The 17 T cell receptor beta chains given below trace back to one sample, sequenced in a study of blood T cells in healthy people across ages. The authors ran a second PCR of about 6 to 11 cycles using a sample-barcoded 5' primer and a J-beta primer mix. In TCRdb, the 5' RACE reads were re-called with MiXCR into one record per CDR3 protein. The sample has some 850,000 distinct CDR3 sequences, roughly 26% seen once. The same specimen was also included in a second study, on T cells of mothers and their children.

Specimen: blood. The receptors were gathered from a boy between 10 and 17 years old in good health.

V and J are TRBV4-2 and TRBJ1-2, with D unresolved. The CDR3 loop spans 15 amino acids. Germline V CDR1 and CDR2: LGHNA, YNFKEQ. Trimming shortened V by 4 bases and J by 1 base, and 13 bases separated the two germline ends. CDR3 loop: CASSLPGQFNYGYTF. The CDR3 coding sequence is TGTGCCAGCAGCCTCCCCGGTCAGTTTAACTATGGCTACACCTTC.

This clonotype turned up a few times. This chain joins TRBV12-3 or TRBV12-4 and TRBJ2-2; TRBD1 matches 11 bases. V lost 3 bases and J lost 6; bases outside the gene matches: 6. The CDR3 runs to 16 residues. The CDR3 DNA reads TGTGCCAGCAGTTTTCGGACAGGGGGCAACGCCGGGGAGCTGTTTTTT. It is translated as CASSFRTGGNAGELFF.

The chain joins TRBV6-5 to TRBJ2-3, with 10 positions matching TRBD2. CDR1 and CDR2 (germline): MNHEY, SVGAGI. V shed 6 bases, J shed 4 bases, and the junction held 7 bases outside the gene matches. This CDR3 spans 15 amino acids. In nucleotides, the CDR3 is TGTGCCAGCAGCCTTAGCGGGGGGAGGTCAGATACGCAGTATTTT. This codes for CASSLSGGRSDTQYF.

The chain links TRBV27 to TRBJ1-4; 8 nucleotides align to TRBD1. The CDR3 is 14 amino acids. Germline CDR1 and CDR2: MNHEY and SMNVEV (reference sequence). V gave up 4 bases and J gave up 7 bases; unmatched junction bases: 5. For the CDR3, the DNA is TGTGCCAGCAGTTCGCAGGGGGCTAGTGAAAAACTGTTTTTT. This codes for CASSSQGASEKLFF.

This clonotype turned up a few times. The chain is built from TRBV27 and TRBJ1-1, with 7 positions matching TRBD1. The CDR3 contains 15 residues. Germline lookup yields CDR1 MNHEY and CDR2 SMNVEV (reference sequence). V shed 2 bases, J shed 4 bases, and the junction held 7 bases outside the gene matches. The CDR3 is CASSLRDRAFTEAFF. The CDR3 coding sequence is TGTGCCAGCAGTTTACGAGACAGGGCGTTCACTGAAGCTTTCTTT.

This clonotype was observed a few times. The CDR3 here is CATSRIPGQGNYGYTF. The CDR3 nucleotides read TGTGCCACCAGCAGAATTCCGGGACAGGGAAACTATGGCTACACCTTC. The chain uses TRBV15 and TRBJ1-2; 9 bases are a match to TRBD1. CDR1 and CDR2 (germline): LNHNV, YYDKDF (reference sequence). The J segment lost 2 bases and the V segment lost 2 bases, leaving 6 bases of the junction unmatched. This CDR3 has 16 residues.

This chain joins TRBV7-9 and TRBJ2-1, with TRBD1 matching over 7 bases. TRBJ2-7 explains the end of the DNA better; the J call may be wrong. This CDR3 has 15 amino acids. Germline assignment: CDR1 SEHNR and CDR2 FQNEAQ (reference sequence). DNA for the CDR3: TGTGCCAGCAGCTACGACAGGGAGTTCCCCTACGAGCAGTACTTC. Protein sequence: CASSYDREFPYEQYF.

The chain links TRBV6-5 to TRBJ2-3; D is undetermined. With 2 bases removed from V and 3 bases from J, the gap between germline ends came to 12 bases. The CDR3 covers 15 residues. Germline CDR1 reads MNHEY; CDR2 reads SVGAGI. CDR3 sequence (DNA): TGTGCCAGCAGTTACGGCCGAATGGTAACAGATACGCAGTATTTT. It specifies CASSYGRMVTDTQYF.

This rearrangement joins TRBV5-1 to TRBJ2-5; weak D call: TRBD1 (7 bases). V lost 4 bases to trimming and J lost 5 bases, with 18 bases between them. Germline V lookup: CDR1 SGHRS, CDR2 YFSETQ. This CDR3 has 15 residues. The CDR3 DNA is TGCGCCAGCAGCCAAACAGGGGACTTAGGGGAGACCCAGTACTTC. It translates to CASSQTGDLGETQYF.

J is TRBJ2-7 and V is TRBV7-9, with D perhaps matching TRBD1 (5 bases). Germline CDR1 SEHNR, CDR2 FQNEAQ (reference sequence). This CDR3 has 15 residues. V dropped 4 bases and J dropped 0 bases, with 13 bases sitting between them. The CDR3 DNA reads TGTGCCAGCAGCTCCGGTTTAAGGGGCTCCTACGAGCAGTACTTC. Amino acid sequence: CASSSGLRGSYEQYF.

The chain employs TRBV2 and TRBJ2-5, with D uncertain. This CDR3 spans 14 amino acids. Trimming pared 3 bases from V and 1 base from J, leaving 9 bases between. Per the germline V gene, CDR1 is SNHLY and CDR2 is FYNNEI. CDR3 residues: CASSDPRTQETQYF. The CDR3 DNA sequence: TGTGCCAGCAGTGACCCACGGACCCAAGAGACCCAGTACTTC.

This clonotype was seen a single time. Because the CDR3 is missing its conserved closing phenylalanine or tryptophan, this is likely a read error. The chain combines TRBV7-2 with TRBJ2-7, with unresolved D. Germline CDR1 is SGHTA and CDR2 is FQGNSA. The CDR3 runs 15 residues. Trimming took 1 base from V and 5 from J, leaving 15 bases between them. CDR3 residues: CASSLGAQIVNEQYS. The CDR3 region has the DNA TGTGCCAGCAGCTTAGGCGCCCAGATCGTGAACGAGCAGTACTCC.

This clonotype was counted at least ten times. V and J are TRBV3-1 and TRBJ2-6, with 7 bases matching TRBD1. CDR1 and CDR2 (germline): LGHDT, YNNKEL (reference sequence). The V and J ends lost 4 bases and 0 bases, in that order; junction bases with no gene match: 0. The CDR3 is 15 residues long. This chain's CDR3 is CASSRQGSGANVLTF. The CDR3 bases are TGTGCCAGCAGCCGACAGGGCTCTGGGGCCAACGTCCTGACTTTC.

The chain uses TRBV11-2 and TRBJ1-5, with 7 nucleotides matching TRBD1. CDR1 and CDR2 (germline): SGHAT, FQNNGV. V was pared by 4 bases and J by 0 bases, with 9 bases of the junction left unmatched. This CDR3 region has 17 residues. Here the CDR3 DNA reads TGTGCCAGCAGCTCCCAGGGGGGCCTCTATAGCAATCAGCCCCAGCATTTT. Translated: CASSSQGGLYSNQPQHF.

This chain connects TRBV20-1 to TRBJ1-5, with a weak D call TRBD1 (6 bases). Trimming stripped 6 bases from V and 2 bases from J, with 17 bases between. CDR1 DFQATT and CDR2 SNEGSKA come from the germline V gene (reference sequence). The CDR3 is made up of 15 amino acids. The CDR3 nucleotides are TGCAGTGCCCTGGGTCGGGGGCCGGGCAATCAGCCCCAGCATTTT. Its translation is CSALGRGPGNQPQHF.

The chain is built from TRBV12-3 or TRBV12-4 and TRBJ2-5; no firm D call. The J call could be wrong; TRBJ2-1 is a better fit for the DNA end. The CDR3 sequence is 12 residues long. CDR3: CASSLVGYEQFF. CDR3 coding DNA: TGTGCCAGCAGTTTAGTAGGGTATGAGCAGTTCTTC.

This clonotype came up a few times. The chain links TRBV13 to TRBJ1-2, with D possibly matching TRBD1 (6 bases). Germline CDR1 is PRHDT and CDR2 is FYEKMQ (reference sequence). V was trimmed by 0 bases and J by 0 bases, leaving 11 bases between them. There are 16 residues in the CDR3. This chain's CDR3 is CASSLGWDTSNYGYTF. The CDR3 DNA reads as TGTGCCAGCAGCTTAGGATGGGACACCTCTAACTATGGCTACACCTTC. Full variable domain (missing parts from reference TRBV13 and TRBJ1-2): AAGVIQSPRHLIKEKRETATLKCYPIPRHDTVYWYQQGPGQDPQFLISFYEKMQSDKGSIPDRFSAQQFSDYHSELNMSSLELGDSALYFCASSLGWDTSNYGYTFGSGTRLTVV.